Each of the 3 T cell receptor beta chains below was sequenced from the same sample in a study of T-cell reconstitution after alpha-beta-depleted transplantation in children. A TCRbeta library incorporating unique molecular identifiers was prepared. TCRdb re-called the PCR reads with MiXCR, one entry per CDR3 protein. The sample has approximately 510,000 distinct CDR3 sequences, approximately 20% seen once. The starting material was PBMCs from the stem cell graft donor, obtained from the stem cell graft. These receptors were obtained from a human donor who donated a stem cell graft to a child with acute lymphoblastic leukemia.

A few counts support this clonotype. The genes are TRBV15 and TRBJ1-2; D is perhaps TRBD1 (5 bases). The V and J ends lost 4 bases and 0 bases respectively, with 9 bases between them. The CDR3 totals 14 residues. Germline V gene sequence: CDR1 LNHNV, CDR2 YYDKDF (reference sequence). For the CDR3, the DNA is TGTGCCACCAGCACCCAGGGTTCTAACTATGGCTACACCTTC. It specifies CATSTQGSNYGYTF.

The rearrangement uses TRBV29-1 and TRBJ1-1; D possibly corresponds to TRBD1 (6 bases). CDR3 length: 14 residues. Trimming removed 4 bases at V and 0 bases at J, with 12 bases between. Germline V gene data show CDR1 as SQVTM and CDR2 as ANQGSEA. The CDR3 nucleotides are TGCAGCGTTGTAAGCGGACAGCTGAACACTGAAGCTTTCTTT. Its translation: CSVVSGQLNTEAFF.

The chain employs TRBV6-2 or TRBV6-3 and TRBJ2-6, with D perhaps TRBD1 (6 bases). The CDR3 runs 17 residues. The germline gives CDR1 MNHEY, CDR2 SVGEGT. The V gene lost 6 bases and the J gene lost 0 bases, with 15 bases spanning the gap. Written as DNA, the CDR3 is TGTGCCAGCAGACCACTACAGGGATTCTCTGGGGCCAACGTCCTGACTTTC. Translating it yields CASRPLQGFSGANVLTF.